The T cell receptor beta chain described here comes from a study of T cells in localized non-small cell lung cancer. Study findings and constraints: Multi-region tumor sequencing was not done, so intratumor heterogeneity could not be excluded. Longer overall survival was associated with a higher density of T cells in the blood.

Worth noting for this clone: Its target is unknown.

Only in-frame clones appear in the TCRdb table, and some are missing; sequencing was by immunoSEQ multiplex PCR. The profile covers approximately 83,000 clones, with more than 75% appearing a single time and roughly 4.3% taken by the ten largest. V lost 6 bases to trimming and J lost 6 bases; unmatched junction nucleotides: 13. Germline values: CDR1 SGHDT, CDR2 YYEEEE. The CDR3 spans 16 residues. This TCR was sampled from a woman aged 35 to 70 with stage II squamous cell lung carcinoma. The source was PBMCs, collected before any cancer treatment. V and J are TRBV5-6 and TRBJ2-2; 8 bases are shared with TRBD2. The CDR3 region has the DNA TGTGCCAGCATGAGAGGTCTTCAGCGGGAGTCCGGGGAGCTGTTTTTT. This sequence encodes CASMRGLQRESGELFF.